Following are 17 T cell receptor beta chains from one sample sequenced in a study of tumor and adjacent non-tumor tissue in lung cancer. The template was RNA from unsorted bulk tissue. TCRbeta libraries were built with three rounds of nested PCR, modified from ARM-PCR. TCRdb fed the multiplex PCR reads into MiXCR, producing one record per CDR3 protein. Among 200,000 to 250,000 distinct CDR3 sequences listed, about 71% were seen once. The material sequenced was lung tumor tissue. These receptors originate from a man aged 55 to 70 with non-small cell lung cancer.

This clonotype was found a few times. A single base separates this from a much larger clone, so it may be a read error. The chain has TRBV20-1 and TRBJ2-7, with 7 bases identical to TRBD1. The CDR3 runs to 14 residues. Germline values: CDR1 DFQATT, CDR2 SNEGSKA (reference sequence). CDR3 in DNA: TGCAATGCTAGCCGGGGACAGCGCTCCTACGAGCAGTACTTC. Translation: CNASRGQRSYEQYF.

This clonotype came up a few times. The V and J genes are TRBV6-2 or TRBV6-3 and TRBJ1-5; D not certain. Deletions cut 3 bases from V and 2 bases from J, with 14 bases between. CDR1 is MNHEY and CDR2 is SVGEGT in the germline V gene. The CDR3 spans 16 residues. CDR3 residues: CASSYGRARGNQPQHF. The CDR3 region has the DNA TGTGCCAGCAGTTATGGGCGGGCGAGGGGCAATCAGCCCCAGCATTTT.

With regard to this clonotype: Since no conserved phenylalanine or tryptophan closes the CDR3, a read error is the likely cause. V usage is TRBV28 and J usage is TRBJ2-6; a weak D match, TRBD1 (5 bases). CDR1 and CDR2 (germline): MDHEN, SYDVKM. This CDR3 has 19 amino acids. CDR3 loop: CASSSPLLSQVAGANLLTL. In DNA, the CDR3 is TGTGCCAGTAGTTCTCCCCTATTGAGTCAGGTGGCTGGGGCCAACCTCCTGACTTTA.

This clonotype was seen repeatedly, ten times or more. The chain is built from TRBV4-1 and TRBJ1-5, with a possible D match to TRBD1 (6 bases). Germline V gene lookup returns CDR1 MGHRA and CDR2 YSYEKL. V was trimmed by 1 base and J by 4 bases, leaving 11 bases between them. The CDR3 sequence is 15 residues long. The CDR3 coding sequence is TGCGCCAGCAGCCAAGGGGAGGGGGTTAATCAGCCCCAGCATTTT. Protein sequence: CASSQGEGVNQPQHF.

As regards this clonotype: The CDR3 does not close with the conserved phenylalanine or tryptophan, likely indicating a read error. V is TRBV12-3 or TRBV12-4 and J is TRBJ2-5; the D call may be TRBD1 or TRBD2 (7 bases each). CDR3 length: 14 residues. As DNA, the CDR3 is TGTGCCAGCAGTCCATCGACAGGGCGGGAGAACCAGTACTTA. The encoded protein is CASSPSTGRENQYL.

The CDR3 nucleotides read TGTGCCAGCTGCCTTCAGGACTATGGCTACACCTTC. It translates to CASCLQDYGYTF. The gene calls are TRBV11-2 and TRBJ1-2, with no clear D. The CDR3 consists of 12 residues. Germline-derived CDR1 and CDR2 are SGHAT and FQNNGV. The V gene lost 8 bases and the J gene lost 3 bases, with 10 bases spanning the gap.

In regard to this clonotype: Likely a read error: the CDR3 ends without its conserved phenylalanine or tryptophan. The V gene is TRBV24-1, the J gene TRBJ2-4, with D unclear. V lost 6 bases and J lost 8, with 13 bases in between. The CDR3 has 13 amino acids. CDR1 is KGHDR, CDR2 SFDVKD, per germline. Here the CDR3 DNA reads TGTGCCACCAGTCAACCGAATGTGGACATTCAGTACATC. Translation gives CATSQPNVDIQYI.

Note on this clonotype: It may be a read error: a sequence one base away is much more abundant. The rearrangement uses TRBV20-1 and TRBJ2-5; no clear D gene. Germline values: CDR1 DFQATT, CDR2 SNEGSKA (reference sequence). CDR3 length: 13 amino acids. In DNA, the CDR3 is TGCAATGCCAGAGTCCCTCCCCAAGAGACCCAGTACTTC. Translation: CNARVPPQETQYF.

In the case of this clonotype: The junction departs from germline at one end; a sequencing error may be responsible. This chain uses TRBV6-6 with TRBJ2-6; TRBD1 matches 11 bases. This CDR3 comprises 18 residues. Germline V CDR1 and CDR2: MNHNY, SVGAGI (reference sequence). CDR3: CARSSRDRGSSGANVLTF. The CDR3 nucleotides read TGTGCCAGGAGTTCCCGGGACAGGGGGTCCTCTGGGGCCAACGTCCTGACTTTC.

V gene TRBV28 combines with J gene TRBJ1-2; 9 bases are shared with TRBD1. This CDR3 spans 16 amino acids. V trimming: 5 bases; J trimming: 5 bases; junction bases outside the gene matches: 12. Germline-derived CDR1 and CDR2 are MDHEN and SYDVKM. The CDR3 protein is CASSLLLGQGLYGYTF. The CDR3 DNA reads as TGTGCCAGCAGTCTCCTCCTCGGACAGGGGCTATATGGCTACACCTTC.

The V and J genes are TRBV29-1 and TRBJ2-2, with 10 bases aligning to TRBD1. J lost 17 bases, V lost 7 bases, and 16 bases had no gene match. The germline V gene encodes CDR1 SQVTM and CDR2 ANQGSEA. The CDR3 length is 13 residues. The CDR3 reads CSARTGGPRGLFF. CDR3 DNA: TGCAGCGCTCGGACAGGGGGGCCGCGGGGGCTATTTTTT.

With respect to this clonotype: Germline is not matched at one junction end, which may reflect a read error. The chain joins TRBV6-2 or TRBV6-3 to TRBJ1-1, with no clear D. This CDR3 region has 15 residues. The germline V gene has CDR1 MNHEY and CDR2 SVGEGT. The CDR3 region is CPSSPPVPLPPEAFF. CDR3 DNA: TGTCCCAGCAGCCCTCCGGTCCCACTCCCACCTGAAGCTTTCTTT.

The chain couples TRBV20-1 to TRBJ2-1; TRBD2 agrees at 7 bases. With 4 bases clipped from V and 4 bases from J, the junction kept 7 bases outside the gene matches. The CDR3 extends over 14 amino acids. Germline V gene lookup returns CDR1 DFQATT and CDR2 SNEGSKA (reference sequence). The CDR3 here is CSATQREGYNEQFF. CDR3 coding DNA: TGCAGTGCTACCCAGAGGGAGGGGTACAATGAGCAGTTCTTC.

V is TRBV11-2 and J is TRBJ2-7, with no clear D. Germline CDR1 and CDR2: SGHAT and FQNNGV. The CDR3 is 17 residues long. The CDR3 nucleotides are TGTGACAGTAGCTTAATCCCCGAAGCCCTCAAAGGCTACGAGCAGTACTTC. The encoded protein is CDSSLIPEALKGYEQYF.

This chain connects TRBV11-3 to TRBJ2-1; TRBD2 agrees at 7 bases. Germline assignment: CDR1 SGHNT and CDR2 YENEEA. Unmatched junction bases numbered 11, after V lost 2 bases and J lost 10 bases. The CDR3 consists of 15 residues. This CDR3 is CASSLQASGGGEQFF. For the CDR3, the DNA is TGTGCCAGCAGCTTACAAGCTAGCGGAGGAGGGGAGCAGTTCTTC.

As to this clonotype: Since no conserved phenylalanine or tryptophan closes the CDR3, a read error is the likely cause. The DNA is left out, because the CDR3 cannot be placed on it with certainty; the CDR3 is given as TCRdb lists it. The chain combines TRBV20-1 with TRBJ2-1; the table's D call, TRBD1, was not checked against the DNA. Per germline, CDR1 DFQATT and CDR2 SNEGSKA (reference sequence). Inclusive of both ends, the CDR3 amounts to 12 amino acids. The CDR3 protein is CSAREGDNEQLI.

A single count supports this clonotype. Just one base apart from a much larger clone, this may be a read error. V gene TRBV12-3 or TRBV12-4 combines with J gene TRBJ2-7, with D perhaps TRBD1 (6 bases). V lost 6 bases and J 4 bases, leaving 19 bases between the germline ends. The CDR3 totals 15 residues. The chain's CDR3 is CASRGETTGRYEQYF. DNA for the CDR3: TGTGCCAGCAGGGGAGAGACGACAGGAAGGTACGAGCAGTACTTC.